These T cell receptor beta chains were read from a single sample in a study of T cells after yellow fever vaccination. TCRdb used MiXCR to reprocess the 5' RACE reads, holding one entry per CDR3 protein. The table has about 360,000 distinct CDR3 sequences, more than 5.5% seen once. Sequences were derived from PBMCs, sampled 5 days after the yellow fever booster vaccination. The source is a man under 40 who received the YFV17D yellow fever vaccine. Each CDR3 is given with its conserved first and last residue. Fields, in order: D gene, V gene, J gene, clone size, CDR3 DNA, CDR3 protein. A D gene is named only where the DNA matches it firmly. A clone size is listed for some rows: how often the clone was seen (once, few, many), or a class if it is expanded.

D gene: TRBD1; V gene: TRBV29-1; J gene: TRBJ2-7; clone size: many; CDR3 DNA: TGCAGCGTTGGGGGACAGCAACCCTACGAGCAGTACTTC; CDR3 protein: CSVGGQQPYEQYF
D gene: NA; V gene: TRBV5-5; J gene: TRBJ2-5; clone size: NA; CDR3 DNA: TGTGCCAGCAGCTTGCTGGCGGGCCCGTCTGAGACCCAGTACTTC; CDR3 protein: CASSLLAGPSETQYF
D gene: NA; V gene: TRBV20-1; J gene: TRBJ2-1; clone size: NA; CDR3 DNA: TGCAGTGCTAAGGGGGGGTACAATGAGCAGTTCTTC; CDR3 protein: CSAKGGYNEQFF
D gene: NA; V gene: TRBV7-2; J gene: TRBJ2-5; clone size: NA; CDR3 DNA: TGTGCCAGCAGCTTGTCCCCAGAGACCCAGTACTTC; CDR3 protein: CASSLSPETQYF
D gene: TRBD2; V gene: TRBV5-1; J gene: TRBJ2-1; clone size: NA; CDR3 DNA: TGCGCCAGCAGGCTTAGACTAGCGTATTACAATGAGCAGTTCTTC; CDR3 protein: CASRLRLAYYNEQFF
D gene: NA; V gene: TRBV7-2; J gene: TRBJ2-1; clone size: many; CDR3 DNA: TGTGCCAGCAGCTTAGGACTAAAAGAGCAGTTCTTC; CDR3 protein: CASSLGLKEQFF
D gene: TRBD1; V gene: TRBV13; J gene: TRBJ2-3; clone size: many; CDR3 DNA: TGTGCCAGCAGCCCCCGGGACAGGGGCACAGATACGCAGTATTTT; CDR3 protein: CASSPRDRGTDTQYF
D gene: TRBD1; V gene: TRBV6-2/TRBV6-3; J gene: TRBJ2-7; clone size: many; CDR3 DNA: TGTGCCAGCAGCCCGACAGGGCCCTACGAGCAGTACTTC; CDR3 protein: CASSPTGPYEQYF
D gene: NA; V gene: TRBV5-1; J gene: TRBJ2-7; clone size: NA; CDR3 DNA: TGCGCCAGCAAGGACGGCAACGGCTACGAGCAGTACTTC; CDR3 protein: CASKDGNGYEQYF
D gene: NA; V gene: TRBV9; J gene: TRBJ2-3; clone size: many; CDR3 DNA: TGTGCCAGCAGCGTGGGAGGCACTGGCACAGATACGCAGTATTTT; CDR3 protein: CASSVGGTGTDTQYF
D gene: TRBD2; V gene: TRBV11-2; J gene: TRBJ2-5; clone size: NA; CDR3 DNA: TGTGCCAGCAGCCACCTACCGGGACTAGCGGGATATGAGACCCAGTACTTC; CDR3 protein: CASSHLPGLAGYETQYF
D gene: NA; V gene: TRBV7-9; J gene: TRBJ2-7; clone size: once; CDR3 DNA: TGTGCCAGCAGCCAAAGAGGGGATAACAACTACGAGCAGTACTTC; CDR3 protein: CASSQRGDNNYEQYF